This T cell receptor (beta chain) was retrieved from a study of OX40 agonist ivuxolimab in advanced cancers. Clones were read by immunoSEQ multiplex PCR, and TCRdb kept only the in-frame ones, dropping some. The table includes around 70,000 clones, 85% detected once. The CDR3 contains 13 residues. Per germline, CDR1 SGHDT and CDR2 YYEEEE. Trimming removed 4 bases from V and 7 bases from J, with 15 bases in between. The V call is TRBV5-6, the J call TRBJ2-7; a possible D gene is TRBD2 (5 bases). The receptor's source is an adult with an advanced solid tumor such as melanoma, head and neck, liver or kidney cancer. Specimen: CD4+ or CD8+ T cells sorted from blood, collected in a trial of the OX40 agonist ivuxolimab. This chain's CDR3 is CASSRDLSGEQYF. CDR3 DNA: TGTGCCAGCAGCCGAGACCTATCGGGGGAGCAGTACTTC.